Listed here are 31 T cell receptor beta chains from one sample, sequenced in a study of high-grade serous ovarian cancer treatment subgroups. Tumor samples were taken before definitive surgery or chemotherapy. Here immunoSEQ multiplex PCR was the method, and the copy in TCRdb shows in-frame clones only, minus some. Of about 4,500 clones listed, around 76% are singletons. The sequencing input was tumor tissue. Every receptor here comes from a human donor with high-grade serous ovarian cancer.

The CDR3 nucleotides read TGTGCCAGCAGCCCGACCGATTCTAGCGGTACCTACGAGCAGTACTTC. Protein: CASSPTDSSGTYEQYF. V is TRBV5-4 and J is TRBJ2-7; 7 bases are a match to TRBD2. The CDR3 is 16 amino acids. Germline trimming cut 4 bases from V and 2 bases from J; bases unmatched to any gene: 12. Germline CDR1 reads SGHNT; CDR2 reads YYREEE (reference sequence).

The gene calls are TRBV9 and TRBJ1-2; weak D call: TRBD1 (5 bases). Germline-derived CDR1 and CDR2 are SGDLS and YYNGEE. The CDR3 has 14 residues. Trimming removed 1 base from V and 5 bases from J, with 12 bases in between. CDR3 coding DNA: TGTGCCAGCAGCGTAAGGGGCAGCCCGTATGGCTACACCTTC. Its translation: CASSVRGSPYGYTF.

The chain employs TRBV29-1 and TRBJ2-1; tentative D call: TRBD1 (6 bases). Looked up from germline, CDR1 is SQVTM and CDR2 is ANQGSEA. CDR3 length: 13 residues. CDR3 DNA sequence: TGCAGTGCTTACAGGGTTTCCTACAATGAGCAGTTCTTC. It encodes CSAYRVSYNEQFF.

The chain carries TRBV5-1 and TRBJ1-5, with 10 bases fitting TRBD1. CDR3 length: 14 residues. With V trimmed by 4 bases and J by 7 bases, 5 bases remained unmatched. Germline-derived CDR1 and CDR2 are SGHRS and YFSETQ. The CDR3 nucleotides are TGCGCCAGCAGCGTCGGACAGGGGGGCCAGCCCCAGCATTTT. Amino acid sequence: CASSVGQGGQPQHF.

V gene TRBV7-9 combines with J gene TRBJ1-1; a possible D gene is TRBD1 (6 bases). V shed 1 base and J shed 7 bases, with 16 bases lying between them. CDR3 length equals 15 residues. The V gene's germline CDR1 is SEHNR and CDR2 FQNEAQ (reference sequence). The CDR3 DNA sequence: TGTGCCAGCAGCTTAGTAACCGGGGGCGGGAGTGAAGCTTTCTTT. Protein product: CASSLVTGGGSEAFF. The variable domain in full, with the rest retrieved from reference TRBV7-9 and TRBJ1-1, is DTGVSQNPRHKITKRGQNVTFRCDPISEHNRLYWYRQTLGQGPEFLTYFQNEAQLEKSRLLSDRFSAERPKGSFSTLEIQRTEQGDSAMYLCASSLVTGGGSEAFFGQGTRLTVV.

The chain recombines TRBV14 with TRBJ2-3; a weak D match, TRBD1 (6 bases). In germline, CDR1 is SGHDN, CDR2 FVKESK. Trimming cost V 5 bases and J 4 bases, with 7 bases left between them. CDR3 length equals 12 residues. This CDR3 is CASSNRADTQYF. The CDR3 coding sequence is TGTGCCAGCAGCAACAGGGCAGATACGCAGTATTTT.

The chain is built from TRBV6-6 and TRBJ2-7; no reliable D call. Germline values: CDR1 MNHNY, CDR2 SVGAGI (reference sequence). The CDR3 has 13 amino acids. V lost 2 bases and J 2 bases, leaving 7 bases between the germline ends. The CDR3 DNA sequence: TGTGCCAGCAGTTACGACGGTACCTACGAGCAGTACGTC. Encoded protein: CASSYDGTYEQYV.

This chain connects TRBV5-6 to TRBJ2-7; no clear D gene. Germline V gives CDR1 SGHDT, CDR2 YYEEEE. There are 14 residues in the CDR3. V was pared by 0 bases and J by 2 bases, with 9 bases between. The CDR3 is CASSLAAAPYEQYF. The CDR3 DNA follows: TGTGCCAGCAGCTTGGCGGCAGCCCCCTACGAGCAGTACTTC.

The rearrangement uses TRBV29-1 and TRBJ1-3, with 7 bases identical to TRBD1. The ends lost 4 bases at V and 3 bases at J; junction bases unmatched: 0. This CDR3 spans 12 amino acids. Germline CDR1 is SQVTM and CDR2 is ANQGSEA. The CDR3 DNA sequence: TGCAGCGTTGGACAGGGTGGAAACACCATATATTTT. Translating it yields CSVGQGGNTIYF.

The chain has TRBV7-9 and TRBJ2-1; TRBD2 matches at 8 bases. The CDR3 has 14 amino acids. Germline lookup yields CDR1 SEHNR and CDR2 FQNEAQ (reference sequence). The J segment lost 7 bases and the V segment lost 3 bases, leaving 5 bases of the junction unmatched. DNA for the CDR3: TGTGCCAGCAGCTTCACTAGCGGTGTGAATGAGCAGTTCTTC. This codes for CASSFTSGVNEQFF.

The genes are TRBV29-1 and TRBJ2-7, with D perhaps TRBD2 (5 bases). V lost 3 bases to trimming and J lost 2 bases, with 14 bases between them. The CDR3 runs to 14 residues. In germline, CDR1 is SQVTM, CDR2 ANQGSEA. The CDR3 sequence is CSVEQDGGAYEQYF. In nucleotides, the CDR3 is TGCAGCGTTGAGCAGGACGGAGGCGCCTACGAGCAGTACTTC.

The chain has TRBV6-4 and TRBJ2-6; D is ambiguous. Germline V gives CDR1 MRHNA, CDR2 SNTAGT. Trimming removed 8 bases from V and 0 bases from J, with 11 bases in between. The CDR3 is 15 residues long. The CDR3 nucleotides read TGTGCCAGCGCCTCGGACGGCTCTGGGGCCAACGTCCTGACTTTC. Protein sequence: CASASDGSGANVLTF.

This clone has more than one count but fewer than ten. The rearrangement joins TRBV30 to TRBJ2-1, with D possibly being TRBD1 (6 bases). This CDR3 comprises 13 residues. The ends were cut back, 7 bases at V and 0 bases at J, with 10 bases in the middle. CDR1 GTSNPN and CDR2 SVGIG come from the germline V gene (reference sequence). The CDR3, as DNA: TGTGCCTCTGACAGGAGCTCCTACAATGAGCAGTTCTTC. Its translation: CASDRSSYNEQFF. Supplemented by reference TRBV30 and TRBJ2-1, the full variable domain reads SQTIHQWPATLVQPVGSPLSLECTVEGTSNPNLYWYRQAAGRGLQLLFYSVGIGQISSEVPQNLSASRPQDRQFILSSKKLLLSDSGFYLCASDRSSYNEQFFGPGTRLTVL.

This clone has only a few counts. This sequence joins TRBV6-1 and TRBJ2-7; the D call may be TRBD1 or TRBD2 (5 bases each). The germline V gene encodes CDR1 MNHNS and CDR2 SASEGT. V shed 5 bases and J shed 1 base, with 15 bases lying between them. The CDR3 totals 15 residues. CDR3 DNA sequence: TGTGCCAGCAGTCGGGCGGACGGGGCTTCCTACGAGCAGTACTTC. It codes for CASSRADGASYEQYF.

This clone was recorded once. CDR3 coding DNA: TGCAGCGGACGACAGTCGACTGAAGCTTTCTTT. Its translation is CSGRQSTEAFF. The rearrangement joins TRBV29-1 to TRBJ1-1; a possible D gene is TRBD1 (5 bases). The length of the CDR3 is 11 residues. CDR1 is SQVTM and CDR2 is ANQGSEA in the germline V gene. V shed 7 bases and J shed 5 bases, with 11 bases lying between them. Complete variable domain (other parts from reference TRBV29-1 and TRBJ1-1): SAVISQKPSRDICQRGTSLTIQCQVDSQVTMMFWYRQQPGQSLTLIATANQGSEATYESGFVIDKFPISRPNLTFSTLTVSNMSPEDSSIYLCSGRQSTEAFFGQGTRLTVV.

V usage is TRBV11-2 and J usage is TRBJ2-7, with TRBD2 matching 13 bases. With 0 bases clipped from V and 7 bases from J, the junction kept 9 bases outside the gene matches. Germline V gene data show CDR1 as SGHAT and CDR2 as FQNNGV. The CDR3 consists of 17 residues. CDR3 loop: CASSLETSGRPFGEQYF. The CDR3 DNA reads TGTGCCAGCAGCTTAGAGACTAGCGGGAGGCCCTTCGGGGAGCAGTACTTC.

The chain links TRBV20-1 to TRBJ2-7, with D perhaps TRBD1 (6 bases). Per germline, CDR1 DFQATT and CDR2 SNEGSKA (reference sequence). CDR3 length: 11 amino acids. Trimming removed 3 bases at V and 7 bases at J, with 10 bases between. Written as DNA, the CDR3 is TGCAGTGCTAGTCTCCAGGGGGAGCAGTACTTC. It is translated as CSASLQGEQYF.

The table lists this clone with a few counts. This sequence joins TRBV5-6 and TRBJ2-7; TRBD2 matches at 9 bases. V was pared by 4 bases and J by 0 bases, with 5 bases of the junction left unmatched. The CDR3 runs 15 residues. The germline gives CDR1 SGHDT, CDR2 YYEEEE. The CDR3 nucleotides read TGTGCCAGCAGCGACGGACTAGCGAGCTCCTACGAGCAGTACTTC. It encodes CASSDGLASSYEQYF. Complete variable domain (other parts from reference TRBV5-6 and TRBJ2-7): DAGVTQSPTHLIKTRGQQVTLRCSPKSGHDTVSWYQQALGQGPQFIFQYYEEEERQRGNFPDRFSGHQFPNYSSELNVNALLLGDSALYLCASSDGLASSYEQYFGPGTRLTVT.

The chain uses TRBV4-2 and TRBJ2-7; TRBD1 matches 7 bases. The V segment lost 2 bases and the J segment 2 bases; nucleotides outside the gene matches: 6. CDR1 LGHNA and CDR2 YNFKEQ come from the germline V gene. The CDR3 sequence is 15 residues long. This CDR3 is CASSQLGDRAYEQYF. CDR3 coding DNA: TGTGCCAGCAGCCAACTAGGGGACAGAGCCTACGAGCAGTACTTC.

This chain's CDR3 is CASWGGTNTDTQYF. The CDR3 coding sequence is TGCGCCAGCTGGGGCGGAACCAACACAGATACGCAGTATTTT. The V and J genes are TRBV5-1 and TRBJ2-3, with TRBD1 as a possible D gene (5 bases). The CDR3 runs 14 residues. Germline V CDR1 and CDR2: SGHRS, YFSETQ. Trimming took 7 bases from V and 2 from J, leaving 14 bases between them.

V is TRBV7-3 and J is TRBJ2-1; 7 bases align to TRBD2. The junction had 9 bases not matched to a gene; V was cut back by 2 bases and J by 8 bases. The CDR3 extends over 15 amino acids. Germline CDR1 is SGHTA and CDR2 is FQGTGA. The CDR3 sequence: CASSLGGDRRDEQFF. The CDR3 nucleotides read TGTGCCAGCAGCTTAGGGGGGGACCGTAGGGATGAGCAGTTCTTC.

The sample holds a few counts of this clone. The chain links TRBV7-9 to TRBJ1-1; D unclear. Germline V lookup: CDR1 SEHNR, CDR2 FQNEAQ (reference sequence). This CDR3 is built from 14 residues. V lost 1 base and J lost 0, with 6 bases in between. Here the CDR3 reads CASSLGAVNTEAFF. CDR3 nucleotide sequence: TGTGCCAGCAGCTTAGGAGCTGTGAACACTGAAGCTTTCTTT.

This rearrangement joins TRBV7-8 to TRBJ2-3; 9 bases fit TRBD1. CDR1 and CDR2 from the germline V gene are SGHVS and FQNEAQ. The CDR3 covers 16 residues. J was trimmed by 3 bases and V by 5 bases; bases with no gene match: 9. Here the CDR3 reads CASSPGQGTATDTQYF. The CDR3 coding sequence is TGTGCCAGCAGCCCCGGACAGGGGACTGCGACAGATACGCAGTATTTT.

The CDR3 spells CASSEVTGGTGELFF. The CDR3 DNA reads as TGTGCCAGCAGTGAGGTGACAGGGGGCACCGGGGAGCTGTTTTTT. The V and J genes are TRBV25-1 and TRBJ2-2; 9 bases fit TRBD1. With V trimmed by 3 bases and J by 4 bases, 3 bases remained unmatched. Germline V lookup: CDR1 MGHDK, CDR2 SYGVNS. CDR3 size: 15 residues.

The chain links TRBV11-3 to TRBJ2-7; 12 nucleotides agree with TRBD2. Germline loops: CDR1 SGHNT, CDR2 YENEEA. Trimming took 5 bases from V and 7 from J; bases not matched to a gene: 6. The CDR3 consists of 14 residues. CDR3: CASSRTSGVLEQYF. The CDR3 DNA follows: TGTGCCAGCAGCCGGACTAGCGGGGTCTTGGAGCAGTACTTC.

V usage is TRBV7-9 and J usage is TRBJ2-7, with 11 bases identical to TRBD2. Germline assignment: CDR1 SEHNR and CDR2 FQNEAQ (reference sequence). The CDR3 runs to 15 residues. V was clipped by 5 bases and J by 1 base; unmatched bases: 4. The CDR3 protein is CASSPWTSGSYEQYF. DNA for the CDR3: TGTGCCAGCAGCCCGTGGACTAGCGGGTCCTACGAGCAGTACTTC.

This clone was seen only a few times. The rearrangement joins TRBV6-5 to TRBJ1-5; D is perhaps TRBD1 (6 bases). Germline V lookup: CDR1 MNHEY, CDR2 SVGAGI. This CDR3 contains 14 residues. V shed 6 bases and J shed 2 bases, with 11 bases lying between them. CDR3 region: CASRTGMGNQPQHF. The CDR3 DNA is TGTGCCAGCAGAACAGGGATGGGCAATCAGCCCCAGCATTTT.

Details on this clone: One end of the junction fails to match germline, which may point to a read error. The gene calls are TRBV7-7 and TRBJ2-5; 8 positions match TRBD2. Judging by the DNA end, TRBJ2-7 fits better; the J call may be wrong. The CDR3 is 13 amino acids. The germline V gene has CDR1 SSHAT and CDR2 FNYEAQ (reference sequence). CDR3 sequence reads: CASSSGLASEQYF. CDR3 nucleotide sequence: TGTGCTAGCAGCTCCGGACTAGCCTCCGAGCAGTACTTC.

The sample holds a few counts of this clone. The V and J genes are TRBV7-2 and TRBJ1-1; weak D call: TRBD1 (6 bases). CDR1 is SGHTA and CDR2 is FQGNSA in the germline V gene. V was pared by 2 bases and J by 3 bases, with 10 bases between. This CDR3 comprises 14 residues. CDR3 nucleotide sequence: TGTGCCAGCAGCTTAAGAGGGGGAGACACTGAAGCTTTCTTT. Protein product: CASSLRGGDTEAFF.

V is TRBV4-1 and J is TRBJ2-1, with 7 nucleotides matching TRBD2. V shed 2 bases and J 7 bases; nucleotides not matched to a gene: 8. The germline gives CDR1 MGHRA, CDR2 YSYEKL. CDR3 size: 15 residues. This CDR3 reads CASSQPGLGLNEQFF. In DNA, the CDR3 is TGCGCCAGCAGCCAACCCGGACTAGGCTTAAATGAGCAGTTCTTC.

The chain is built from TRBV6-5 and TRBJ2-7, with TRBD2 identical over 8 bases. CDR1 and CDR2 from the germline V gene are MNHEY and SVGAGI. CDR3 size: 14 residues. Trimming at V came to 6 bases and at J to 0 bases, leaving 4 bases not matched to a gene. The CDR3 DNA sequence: TGTGCCAGCAGAGCGGGGGATTCCTCCTACGAGCAGTACTTC. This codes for CASRAGDSSYEQYF.